A single sample is the source of the 28 T cell receptor beta chains below, sequenced in a study of blood T cells in healthy people across ages. The use of a sample-barcoded 5' primer and a J-beta primer mix characterized a second PCR of about 6 to 11 cycles. MiXCR, applied by TCRdb to the 5' RACE reads, yields one record per CDR3 protein. The sample records hundreds of thousands of distinct CDR3 sequences, approximately 59% being singletons. Material: blood. The receptor set was obtained from a man aged 55 to 70 in good health.

This chain connects TRBV14 to TRBJ2-1, with D possibly called TRBD1 or TRBD2 (5 bases each). Trimming removed 1 base from V and 12 bases from J, with 13 bases in between. Germline CDR1 is SGHDN and CDR2 is FVKESK. The CDR3 is made up of 13 amino acids. Here the CDR3 reads CASSQVRASGQFF. The CDR3 DNA is TGTGCCAGCAGCCAAGTCAGGGCAAGCGGGCAGTTCTTC.

Only a few counts were recorded for this clonotype. The chain links TRBV3-1 to TRBJ2-1, with a weak D call TRBD2 (7 bases). Germline CDR1 is LGHDT and CDR2 is YNNKEL (reference sequence). The CDR3 runs 17 residues. V was trimmed by 1 base and J by 0 bases, leaving 13 bases between them. The CDR3 spells CASSQAFGGPSYNEQFF. In nucleotides, the CDR3 is TGTGCCAGCAGCCAAGCTTTCGGGGGGCCCTCCTACAATGAGCAGTTCTTC.

The rearrangement uses TRBV14 and TRBJ2-6; D call uncertain. V was trimmed by 3 bases and J by 4 bases, leaving 7 bases between them. This CDR3 is built from 14 residues. Germline V gene data show CDR1 as SGHDN and CDR2 as FVKESK. This chain's CDR3 is CASSQGNGANVLTF. DNA for the CDR3: TGTGCCAGCAGCCAGGGGAACGGGGCCAACGTCCTGACTTTC.

This clonotype occurred a few times. This rearrangement joins TRBV7-6 to TRBJ2-5; possible D gene TRBD2, 5 bases. The V gene's germline CDR1 is SGHVS and CDR2 FNYEAQ. The CDR3 length is 13 residues. Trimming removed 3 bases from V and 4 bases from J, with 9 bases in between. The CDR3 DNA reads as TGTGCCAGCAGCTTCGGCGAGGGAGAGACCCAGTACTTC. Its protein product is CASSFGEGETQYF.

As concerns this clonotype: Its ends do not fully match the called genes, so a read error is possible. The rearrangement uses TRBV4-2 and TRBJ1-4; possibly TRBD1 for D (5 bases). The CDR3 spans 16 residues. Germline loops: CDR1 LGHNA, CDR2 YNFKEQ. The CDR3 sequence is CASSQDHQGANEELFF. The CDR3, as DNA: TGTGCCAGCAGCCAAGATCATCAGGGAGCTAATGAAGAACTGTTTTTT.

The chain uses TRBV2 and TRBJ2-5, with D tentatively TRBD2 (6 bases). The DNA end lines up better with TRBJ2-7; the J call may be wrong. Germline V gene lookup returns CDR1 SNHLY and CDR2 FYNNEI. This CDR3 is 14 amino acids long. DNA for the CDR3: TGTGCCAGCAGTAGGGACGGGGGACCCTACGAGCAGTACTTC. This gives the protein CASSRDGGPYEQYF.

The rearrangement uses TRBV7-2 and TRBJ2-7; 10 nucleotides match TRBD1. The CDR3 loop spans 15 amino acids. Germline CDR1 SGHTA, CDR2 FQGNSA. V lost 2 bases to trimming and J lost 5 bases; unmatched junction nucleotides: 6. The CDR3 sequence: CASSLRGQGLHEQYF. In nucleotides, the CDR3 is TGTGCCAGCAGCTTAAGGGGACAGGGGCTCCACGAGCAGTACTTC.

The gene calls are TRBV12-3 or TRBV12-4 and TRBJ1-2, with unresolved D. The V and J ends lost 0 bases and 8 bases respectively, with 10 bases between them. The CDR3 length is 13 residues. CDR3 sequence (DNA): TGTGCCAGCAGTTTAGCCACCAGTGGGGGCTACACCTTC. Translation: CASSLATSGGYTF.

The CDR3: CASRGDRGRDTQYF. CDR3 bases: TGTGCCAGCAGGGGGGACAGGGGGCGAGATACGCAGTATTTT. This chain uses TRBV12-3 or TRBV12-4 with TRBJ2-3; 12 positions agree with TRBD1. V shed 6 bases, J shed 5 bases, and the junction held 3 bases outside the gene matches. This CDR3 is built from 14 residues.

This chain uses TRBV11-2 with TRBJ2-6; D gene uncertain. This CDR3 contains 19 residues. Germline V lookup: CDR1 SGHAT, CDR2 FQNNGV. V was shortened by 6 bases and J by 1 base, with 22 bases between the two germline ends. The CDR3 sequence: CASRDYRAPKISGANVLTF. The CDR3 bases are TGTGCCAGCAGGGATTACAGAGCGCCAAAAATATCTGGGGCCAACGTCCTGACTTTC.

The chain carries TRBV29-1 and TRBJ2-4; D remains unclear. Germline V CDR1 and CDR2: SQVTM, ANQGSEA. The CDR3 has 14 residues. The V gene lost 7 bases and the J gene lost 0 bases, with 13 bases spanning the gap. CDR3 nucleotide sequence: TGCAGCGCCACCGGGTCTATAGCCAAAAACATTCAGTACTTC. Its protein is CSATGSIAKNIQYF.

This chain uses TRBV3-1 with TRBJ1-2, with TRBD1 as a possible D gene (5 bases). Germline V lookup: CDR1 LGHDT, CDR2 YNNKEL (reference sequence). The CDR3 sequence is 14 residues long. The V and J ends lost 0 bases and 8 bases respectively, with 13 bases between them. This CDR3 is CASSQDVGRDGYTF. CDR3 DNA sequence: TGTGCCAGCAGCCAAGATGTGGGCAGGGACGGCTACACCTTC.

V and J are TRBV7-9 and TRBJ2-3, with D hard to call. V dropped 5 bases and J dropped 5 bases, with 14 bases sitting between them. This CDR3 has 14 amino acids. From germline, CDR1 is SEHNR and CDR2 FQNEAQ (reference sequence). The CDR3 region is CASSPSQVGDTQYF. DNA for the CDR3: TGTGCCAGCAGCCCGTCCCAGGTGGGAGATACGCAGTATTTT. The variable domain in full, completed from reference TRBV7-9 and TRBJ2-3, reads DTGVSQNPRHKITKRGQNVTFRCDPISEHNRLYWYRQTLGQGPEFLTYFQNEAQLEKSRLLSDRFSAERPKGSFSTLEIQRTEQGDSAMYLCASSPSQVGDTQYFGPGTRLTVL.

This clonotype was observed a single time. CDR3 sequence reads: CATSDITGDGGTQYF. The DNA for the CDR3 is TGTGCCACCAGTGATATCACAGGGGACGGCGGTACGCAGTATTTT. J is TRBJ2-3 and V is TRBV24-1; the match to TRBD1 covers 7 bases. Germline loops: CDR1 KGHDR, CDR2 SFDVKD. V dropped 3 bases and J dropped 8; count of bases not matched to a gene: 10. This CDR3 contains 15 residues.

The chain recombines TRBV6-5 with TRBJ2-7, with D unclear. The CDR3 contains 15 residues. The V end was cut by 0 bases, the J end by 3 bases, with 12 bases between. Germline values: CDR1 MNHEY, CDR2 SVGAGI. Written as DNA, the CDR3 is TGTGCCAGCAGTTACTCGGTAGCCCTCGGCTACGAGCAGTACTTC. Its protein product is CASSYSVALGYEQYF.

V and J are TRBV21-1 and TRBJ1-2; the table's D call, TRBD1, has no DNA check behind it. TRBV21-1 is reported as a pseudogene. The CDR3 extends over 14 amino acids. CDR3 nucleotides: TGTGCCAGCAGCAAGAGGGACGGACTGAGGGTATACACCTTC. Its protein product is CASSKRDGLRVYTF.

The rearrangement links TRBV12-3 or TRBV12-4 to TRBJ1-6; tentatively, D is TRBD1 (6 bases). Trimming pared 5 bases from V and 5 bases from J, leaving 16 bases between. The length of the CDR3 is 16 residues. CDR3 DNA sequence: TGTGCCAGCAGTCCCCACGGGGGGGGCAATAATTCACCCCTCCACTTT. It yields the protein CASSPHGGGNNSPLHF.

The J gene is TRBJ1-4, the V gene TRBV28; 12 positions match TRBD1. V trimming: 3 bases; J trimming: 10 bases; junction bases outside the gene matches: 6. The CDR3 covers 15 residues. Germline CDR1 reads MDHEN; CDR2 reads SYDVKM. The CDR3 sequence is CASSLEGQGARKLFF. The CDR3 DNA reads TGTGCCAGCAGTTTGGAGGGACAGGGGGCACGAAAACTGTTTTTT. The complete variable domain, with remaining parts taken from reference TRBV28 and TRBJ1-4, reads DVKVTQSSRYLVKRTGEKVFLECVQDMDHENMFWYRQDPGLGLRLIYFSYDVKMKEKGDIPEGYSVSREKKERFSLILESASTNQTSMYLCASSLEGQGARKLFFGSGTQLSVL.

On this clonotype itself: One end of the junction varies from germline; a read error may be responsible. The gene calls are TRBV5-1 and TRBJ2-3; 7 nucleotides agree with TRBD1. The length of the CDR3 is 17 residues. Germline V gives CDR1 SGHRS, CDR2 YFSETQ. CDR3 residues: CASSLRGTGQSTDMQYF. The CDR3 nucleotides read TGCGCCAGCAGCTTGAGGGGAACGGGACAGAGCACAGATATGCAGTATTTT.

The chain is built from TRBV27 and TRBJ1-1; D is ambiguous. Trimming took 6 bases from V and 5 from J, leaving 10 bases between them. Germline V lookup: CDR1 MNHEY, CDR2 SMNVEV (reference sequence). There are 12 residues in the CDR3. The CDR3 DNA reads as TGTGCCAGCAGCCGAGAGGGAACTGAAGCTTTCTTT. Translation gives CASSREGTEAFF.

The V call is TRBV7-8, the J call TRBJ2-7; D might be TRBD1 (7 bases). The CDR3 is made up of 15 amino acids. The V gene lost 0 bases and the J gene lost 4 bases, with 13 bases spanning the gap. Germline V gene sequence: CDR1 SGHVS, CDR2 FQNEAQ. The CDR3 DNA follows: TGTGCCAGCAGCTTAGCGGAGACAGGGAGGTACGAGCAGTACTTC. Protein: CASSLAETGRYEQYF.

A word on this clonotype: This clone may be a read error of a much larger clone one base away. The chain recombines TRBV7-8 with TRBJ2-7, with D unresolved. This CDR3 comprises 14 residues. Germline CDR1 reads SGHVS; CDR2 reads FQNEAQ. The CDR3 DNA reads as TGTGCCAGCAGCTTATCAGGCGGAAACTACGGGCAGTACTTC. This codes for CASSLSGGNYGQYF.

The V gene is TRBV29-1, the J gene TRBJ1-2, with a possible D match to TRBD1 (6 bases). CDR3 length: 12 residues. Germline loops: CDR1 SQVTM, CDR2 ANQGSEA. Between the trimmed V and J ends, which lost 5 bases and 4 bases, there was a span of 11 bases. The CDR3 region is CSVPQGIYGYTF. CDR3 coding DNA: TGCAGCGTTCCCCAGGGGATCTATGGCTACACCTTC.

The chain carries TRBV7-9 and TRBJ1-5; 8 bases agree with TRBD1. The V and J ends lost 5 bases and 3 bases, in that order; junction bases with no gene match: 3. CDR1 is SEHNR, CDR2 FQNEAQ, per germline (reference sequence). The CDR3 length is 14 residues. CDR3 loop: CASSQGADNQPQHF. The CDR3 DNA reads TGTGCCAGCAGCCAGGGGGCGGACAATCAGCCCCAGCATTTT.

This clonotype has just a few counts. The chain combines TRBV6-6 with TRBJ2-4, with D perhaps being TRBD1 or TRBD2 (5 bases each). Germline V lookup: CDR1 MNHNY, CDR2 SVGAGI (reference sequence). The CDR3 is 15 residues long. The ends were cut back, 5 bases at V and 8 bases at J, with 19 bases in the middle. CDR3 coding DNA: TGTGCCAGCAGTCAACTGGGGCAGGGACGGGACATTCAGTACTTC. Protein sequence: CASSQLGQGRDIQYF.

This chain uses TRBV9 with TRBJ2-1; the D gene is possibly TRBD2 (6 bases). V lost 0 bases to trimming and J lost 3 bases, with 16 bases between them. This CDR3 is 17 amino acids long. CDR1 and CDR2 from the germline V gene are SGDLS and YYNGEE. CDR3 nucleotide sequence: TGTGCCAGCAGCGTAGGCCCAACGGGGGACCTCTACAATGAGCAGTTCTTC. It specifies CASSVGPTGDLYNEQFF.

The V and J genes are TRBV12-3 or TRBV12-4 and TRBJ2-2; D is uncertain. The CDR3 loop spans 13 amino acids. V shed 3 bases and J shed 6 bases, with 8 bases lying between them. The CDR3 loop is CASSLVGAGELFF. DNA of the CDR3: TGTGCCAGCAGTTTGGTGGGCGCCGGGGAGCTGTTTTTT.

The chain joins TRBV5-1 to TRBJ1-2; 12 bases are shared with TRBD1. This CDR3 has 14 amino acids. J gave up 8 bases and V 4 bases, and 6 bases lay outside the gene matches. Germline loops: CDR1 SGHRS, CDR2 YFSETQ. The CDR3 bases are TGCGCCAGCAGCGGGACAGGGGGCTCGAAAGGCTACACCTTC. The encoded protein is CASSGTGGSKGYTF.